This TCR beta chain appears in the sequencing data of a study of shared T cell receptors in the human thymus. This clone occurred a few times. Germline V gene sequence: CDR1 MNHEY, CDR2 SVGAGI. V lost 2 bases to trimming and J lost 0 bases; unmatched junction nucleotides: 1. The CDR3 loop spans 15 amino acids. Method: immunoSEQ multiplex PCR; TCRdb's copy keeps in-frame clones and lacks some. The table has roughly 500,000 clones, approximately 78% seen once. This same sample was also part of a study on human thymus T cells. As that report states: In corrective heart surgery, resections were taken, and these provided the thymus tissue. Related research found strongly overlapping thymic repertoires in unrelated individuals.

The sequenced sample consisted of thymocytes. The TCR was taken from a boy in the first two years of life with a congenital heart defect. The rearrangement joins TRBV6-5 to TRBJ2-1, with 7 bases aligning to TRBD2. CDR3 nucleotide sequence: TGTGCCAGCAGTTACGGCGGGAGCTCCTACAATGAGCAGTTCTTC. Its translation is CASSYGGSSYNEQFF.